This is a list of T cell receptor beta chains from one sample in a study of T-cell reconstitution after alpha-beta-depleted transplantation in children. MiXCR was run by TCRdb on the PCR reads, yielding one entry per CDR3 protein. The sample has approximately 98,000 distinct CDR3 sequences; around 6.4% are singletons. The sample in question was PBMCs, mostly from graft donor cells, obtained 360 days after TCRalphabeta/CD19-depleted stem cell transplant. These receptors were taken from a male patient aged 2-15 years who had a stem cell transplant for acute lymphoblastic leukemia, so the T cells may come from the graft donor. CDR3s include the opening cysteine and the closing phenylalanine or tryptophan. The D gene is left open where the match is weak. Clone size appears in some rows only: once, few, many, or a class for an expanded clone.

CDR3 protein | CDR3 DNA | CDR3 length | V gene | clone size | J gene | D gene
CASSFPEEGDTQYF | TGTGCCAGCAGCTTTCCGGAGGAAGGAGATACGCAGTATTTT | 14 | TRBV5-4 | many | TRBJ2-3 | .
CASSYRDTIQETQYF | TGTGCCAGCAGCTACCGGGACACAATTCAAGAGACCCAGTACTTC | 15 | TRBV7-9 | few | TRBJ2-5 | .
CSVEGGGVYEQYF | TGCAGCGTTGAAGGAGGGGGAGTCTACGAGCAGTACTTC | 13 | TRBV29-1 | many | TRBJ2-7 | .
CASSIGQETQYF | TGTGCCAGTAGTATAGGTCAAGAGACCCAGTACTTC | 12 | TRBV19 | . | TRBJ2-5 | .
CSVLAGGETQYF | TGCAGCGTACTAGCGGGGGGAGAGACCCAGTACTTC | 12 | TRBV29-1 | many | TRBJ2-5 | TRBD2
CASSLKRAREETQYF | TGTGCCAGCAGCTTAAAAAGGGCCAGGGAAGAGACCCAGTACTTC | 15 | TRBV7-6 | few | TRBJ2-5 | .
CASSLITGELFF | TGTGCCAGCAGCTTAATCACCGGGGAGCTGTTTTTT | 12 | TRBV7-9 | many | TRBJ2-2 | .
CASSFVGTSTDTQYF | TGCGCCAGCAGCTTCGTAGGGACTAGCACAGATACGCAGTATTTT | 15 | TRBV5-1 | . | TRBJ2-3 | .
CASSPLSLEPQHF | TGTGCCAGCAGTCCCTTATCCCTGGAGCCCCAGCATTTT | 13 | TRBV28 | few | TRBJ1-5 | .
CASSQGVRAGFTDTQYF | TGCGCCAGCAGCCAAGGAGTCAGAGCGGGGTTCACAGATACGCAGTATTTT | 17 | TRBV4-3 | many | TRBJ2-3 | TRBD2
CASSFDMNTEAFF | TGTGCCAGCAGTTTTGACATGAACACTGAAGCTTTCTTT | 13 | TRBV12-3/TRBV12-4 | many | TRBJ1-1 | .
CASSLAEGDRVKDTQYF | TGTGCCAGCAGCTTAGCGGAAGGGGACAGGGTGAAAGATACGCAGTATTTT | 17 | TRBV7-9 | many | TRBJ2-3 | TRBD1
CASSSLPGRDYEQYF | TGCGCCAGCAGTAGCCTTCCGGGACGTGACTACGAGCAGTACTTC | 15 | TRBV4-3 | many | TRBJ2-7 | .
CASSYSTPTSTDTQYF | TGTGCCAGCAGTTACTCGACCCCAACTAGCACAGATACGCAGTATTTT | 16 | TRBV6-5 | many | TRBJ2-3 | .
CSARVSGGAPYEQYF | TGCAGTGCTAGAGTTTCAGGAGGGGCACCCTACGAGCAGTACTTC | 15 | TRBV20-1 | few | TRBJ2-7 | .
CASSLTGARVSGELFF | TGTGCCAGCAGCTTAACAGGGGCGAGGGTGTCCGGGGAGCTGTTTTTT | 16 | TRBV7-2 | many | TRBJ2-2 | TRBD1
CASSLAPRIQGGYEQYF | TGCGCCAGCAGCTTGGCTCCCCGAATTCAGGGGGGCTACGAGCAGTACTTC | 17 | TRBV5-1 | . | TRBJ2-7 | .
CASSHRTGRNSYEQYF | TGTGCCAGCAGCCACCGGACAGGGAGAAACTCCTACGAGCAGTACTTC | 16 | TRBV14 | few | TRBJ2-7 | TRBD1
CASSVAAGQGADTQYF | TGTGCCAGCAGCGTAGCAGCGGGCCAAGGGGCAGATACGCAGTATTTT | 16 | TRBV9 | many | TRBJ2-3 | .
CASSLESYQETQYF | TGTGCCAGCAGCTTAGAGAGCTACCAAGAGACCCAGTACTTC | 14 | TRBV7-9 | . | TRBJ2-5 | .
CASSELGYEQYF | TGTGCCAGCAGTGAGCTGGGCTACGAGCAGTACTTC | 12 | TRBV2 | many | TRBJ2-7 | .
CASSEMGGYTDTQYF | TGTGCCAGCAGTGAAATGGGAGGGTACACAGATACGCAGTATTTT | 15 | TRBV2 | many | TRBJ2-3 | TRBD2
CASSLDGRGSASGDEQFF | TGTGCCAGCAGCTTAGATGGCAGGGGGTCGGCTAGCGGTGATGAGCAGTTCTTC | 18 | TRBV7-6 | many | TRBJ2-1 | .
CASTIDRGTDTQYF | TGTGCCAGCACTATAGACAGGGGCACAGATACGCAGTATTTT | 14 | TRBV12-3/TRBV12-4 | many | TRBJ2-3 | TRBD1
CASSPWPGANTEAFF | TGTGCCAGCAGTCCGTGGCCGGGGGCGAACACTGAAGCTTTCTTT | 15 | TRBV27 | many | TRBJ1-1 | .
CASSEYNNEQFF | TGTGCCAGCAGTGAATACAACAATGAGCAGTTCTTC | 12 | TRBV25-1 | few | TRBJ2-1 | .
CASSSGGGPQDTQYF | TGTGCCAGTTCTTCCGGCGGGGGGCCGCAAGATACGCAGTATTTT | 15 | TRBV12-3/TRBV12-4 | medium-sized | TRBJ2-3 | TRBD2
CASSPGTASSYNEQFF | TGCGCCAGCAGCCCCGGGACTGCGAGCTCCTACAATGAGCAGTTCTTC | 16 | TRBV4-3 | many | TRBJ2-1 | .
CAIKSPRFWYF | TGTGCCATCAAATCACCGAGGTTCTGGTACTTC | 11 | TRBV2 | few | TRBJ2-7 | .
CASSLVSRVSYNEQFF | TGTGCCAGCAGCTTAGTGTCCCGGGTCTCCTACAATGAGCAGTTCTTC | 16 | TRBV7-2 | many | TRBJ2-1 | .
CASSSPSAPGPSTDTQYF | TGTGCCAGCAGCTCCCCCAGCGCCCCAGGCCCTAGCACAGATACGCAGTATTTT | 18 | TRBV11-1 | . | TRBJ2-3 | .
CASSYPDRGTALYEQYF | TGTGCCAGCAGTTACCCGGACCGCGGAACGGCCTTATACGAGCAGTACTTC | 17 | TRBV6-2/TRBV6-3 | . | TRBJ2-7 | .
CASSFYRGDGYTF | TGTGCCAGCAGCTTTTACAGGGGAGATGGCTACACCTTC | 13 | TRBV11-2 | few | TRBJ1-2 | TRBD1
CASSLPRQEAEQYF | TGCGCCAGCAGCCTTCCCCGACAGGAGGCCGAGCAGTACTTC | 14 | TRBV5-1 | many | TRBJ2-7 | .
CASSVSGSNTGELFF | TGTGCCAGCAGCGTTTCGGGATCGAACACCGGGGAGCTGTTTTTT | 15 | TRBV9 | few | TRBJ2-2 | .
CASSLNNRVSNQPQHF | TGTGCCAGCAGCTTAAACAACAGGGTTAGCAATCAGCCCCAGCATTTT | 16 | TRBV7-8 | few | TRBJ1-5 | .
CASSVRESYEQYF | TGCGCCAGCAGCGTCCGGGAAAGCTACGAGCAGTACTTC | 13 | TRBV4-1 | many | TRBJ2-7 | .
CASSPGERATDTQYF | TGTGCCAGCAGCCCAGGGGAGCGGGCCACAGATACGCAGTATTTT | 15 | TRBV4-2 | few | TRBJ2-3 | .
CAIRQGQPQHF | TGTGCCATCAGACAGGGACAGCCCCAGCATTTT | 11 | TRBV10-3 | many | TRBJ1-5 | .
CASSPSKSHEQYF | TGTGCCAGCAGCCCCTCGAAGAGCCACGAGCAGTACTTC | 13 | TRBV12-3/TRBV12-4 | many | TRBJ2-7 | .
CSAPLGGVNEKLFF | TGCAGTGCTCCTCTTGGGGGAGTGAATGAAAAACTGTTTTTT | 14 | TRBV20-1 | many | TRBJ1-4 | .
CASTLADPSTDTQYF | TGTGCCAGCACTCTAGCGGATCCTAGCACAGATACGCAGTATTTT | 15 | TRBV12-3/TRBV12-4 | many | TRBJ2-3 | TRBD2
CASSQGKKETQYF | TGTGCCAGCAGCCAGGGAAAGAAAGAGACCCAGTACTTC | 13 | TRBV7-9 | many | TRBJ2-5 | .
CASSPPSKAGPSSYNEQFF | TGTGCCAGCAGCCCCCCAAGTAAGGCGGGCCCAAGCTCCTACAATGAGCAGTTCTTC | 19 | TRBV11-2 | . | TRBJ2-1 | .
CASSEGWWEELRETQYF | TGCGCCAGCAGTGAGGGATGGTGGGAGGAGTTGCGAGAGACCCAGTACTTC | 17 | TRBV10-2 | . | TRBJ2-5 | .
CASSLTGTTYEQYF | TGTGCCAGCAGTCTAACCGGGACAACCTACGAGCAGTACTTC | 14 | TRBV12-3/TRBV12-4 | many | TRBJ2-7 | .
CDSSPFPLKVAEAFF | TGCGACAGCAGCCCTTTCCCCCTAAAAGTCGCTGAAGCTTTCTTT | 15 | TRBV5-1 | once | TRBJ1-1 | .
CAIKVLVYEQYF | TGTGCCATCAAGGTACTAGTCTACGAGCAGTACTTC | 12 | TRBV2 | many | TRBJ2-7 | .
CATSDPRTGPNTGELFF | TGTGCCACCAGTGACCCACGGACAGGGCCGAACACCGGGGAGCTGTTTTTT | 17 | TRBV24-1 | many | TRBJ2-2 | TRBD1
CASRPPGLAGVWEQYF | TGTGCCAGCAGGCCCCCGGGACTAGCGGGAGTTTGGGAGCAGTACTTC | 16 | TRBV6-1 | few | TRBJ2-7 | TRBD2
CASSYGTQSPLHF | TGTGCCAGCAGTTATGGGACCCAATCACCCCTCCACTTT | 13 | TRBV6-5 | . | TRBJ1-6 | .
CAISEIVDSWGYGYTF | TGTGCCATCAGTGAAATTGTGGACAGCTGGGGCTATGGCTACACCTTC | 16 | TRBV10-3 | few | TRBJ1-2 | .
CASSSYGRRDNEQFF | TGTGCCAGCAGCTCCTACGGTAGACGGGACAATGAGCAGTTCTTC | 15 | TRBV11-3 | many | TRBJ2-1 | .
CASSQEGRATYTF | TGCGCCAGCAGCCAAGAGGGCAGGGCGACCTACACCTTC | 13 | TRBV4-1 | . | TRBJ1-2 | .
CATSGLDRRDGYTF | TGTGCCACCAGTGGTCTGGACAGGCGGGATGGCTACACCTTC | 14 | TRBV24-1 | . | TRBJ1-2 | TRBD1
CASTGTPDAYEQYF | TGTGCCAGCACCGGGACTCCTGACGCCTACGAGCAGTACTTC | 14 | TRBV28 | many | TRBJ2-7 | .
CASSPPYRYNEQFF | TGTGCCAGCAGTCCTCCCTACAGATACAATGAGCAGTTCTTC | 14 | TRBV12-3/TRBV12-4 | many | TRBJ2-1 | .
CASSPLISRVPYNEQFF | TGCGCCAGCAGCCCTTTGATTTCGAGGGTGCCCTACAATGAGCAGTTCTTC | 17 | TRBV5-1 | many | TRBJ2-1 | .